The present TCR beta chain was sequenced within a study of high-grade serous ovarian cancer treatment subgroups (dated by TCRdb to about 2021). In the study overall: A mean of 14,192 reads and approximately 7,500 unique TCR beta rearrangements per sample was generated by sequencing. The study examined TCR beta repertoires in high-grade serous ovarian cancer patients who were grouped under a laparoscopic triage algorithm by complete gross resection or by neoadjuvant chemotherapy response. Of the roughly 30 patients in the cohort, approximately 10 had no residual disease after primary surgery (R0), approximately 10 were excellent NACT responders, and approximately 10 were poor NACT responders. Each patient contributed one primary tumor and two metastatic tumor samples, giving approximately 91 samples in total.

Trimming costs V 7 bases and J 0 bases, and their ends lie 9 bases apart. CDR1 MDHEN and CDR2 SYDVKM were looked up in the germline V gene. The CDR3, from cysteine to phenylalanine, totals 14 residues. CDR3 DNA only is kept here, 42 bases in frame from base 1. Comment on this clone: Its antigen remains undetermined. No much larger clone is present one base from it, and per-base qualities are unavailable.

What the research found in general, with its limitations: Repertoire similarity between tumors of the same patient ranged about 0.095 to 0.8, whereas almost no similarity was seen between different patients. Neoantigen level correlated positively with TCR clonal relatedness, and copy number variation and mutation load from whole-genome sequencing showed a positive trend with TCR clonal relatedness. TCR repertoire analyses focused on CDR3; CDR1 and CDR2 were not analyzed. Spatial information was not captured by bulk tumor TCR sequencing, so insight into HGSC tumor complexity and diversity was limited.

The 90 tumor samples underwent high-throughput TCR profiling using ImmunoSEQ. Regarding the original processing steps: To measure repertoire diversity, the metrics used were richness (unique productive sequences), clonality, evenness and relatedness, and the Bhattacharyya coefficient was used to assess similarity between samples. A sensitivity analysis that removed TCRs with fewer than two reads produced consistent conclusions. TCRdb stores this immuneACCESS table with in-frame sequences only. Part of the clones is absent; in the studies checked, under half of the shortfall reflects unresolved V genes, and no reason is known for the rest. Clonal size and the V and J genes are those of that table, whereas D and trimming came from the DNA. Within this sample are roughly 8,000 clones, with just over 70% of them counted one time only. About 5% of the sample is taken by the ten largest. Collection of tumor samples took place before definitive surgery or chemotherapy. Genomic DNA was extracted by the MD Anderson Biospecimen Extraction Resource, and TCR sequencing was done by the MD Anderson Cancer Genomics Laboratory.

This sequence uses TRBV28 and TRBJ2-2, with an unclear D gene assignment. The material sequenced was tumor tissue. This clonotype originated in a human donor with high-grade serous ovarian cancer. The sequenced DNA: TGTGCCAGCAAACGGATCACGAACACCGGGGAGCTGTTTTTT. It is translated as CASKRITNTGELFF. Beyond the CDR3, the reference TRBV28 and TRBJ2-2 genes provide the residues; the full variable domain reads: DVKVTQSSRYLVKRTGEKVFLECVQDMDHENMFWYRQDPGLGLRLIYFSYDVKMKEKGDIPEGYSVSREKKERFSLILESASTNQTSMYLCASKRITNTGELFFGEGSRLTVL.